Listed below are T cell receptor beta chains from one sample, sequenced in a study of blood T cell repertoires in COVID-19. Repertoires were generated with immunoSEQ multiplex PCR, while TCRdb's copy carries only in-frame clones and drops some. The sample has about 270,000 clones; about 89% are singletons. Specimen: peripheral blood. Receptor source: a man aged 40-49 years with active or convalescent COVID-19. CDR3s include the opening cysteine and the closing phenylalanine or tryptophan. A D gene is named only where the DNA matches it firmly. The size entry is marked missing in some rows and otherwise reads once, few, many or a size class.

TRBJ2-7 | TRBV5-4 | NA | TRBD2 | CASSGVGAGVSYEQYF | TGTGCCAGCAGTGGGGTTGGAGCGGGAGTTTCCTACGAGCAGTACTTC
TRBJ2-7 | TRBV5-1 | NA | NA | CASSLQGYSYEQYF | TGCGCCAGCAGCTTACAGGGCTACTCCTACGAGCAGTACTTC
TRBJ2-3 | TRBV7-3 | once | TRBD2 | CASSLTSSVTDTQYF | TGTGCCAGCAGCTTGACTAGCTCTGTCACAGATACGCAGTATTTT
TRBJ2-5 | TRBV29-1 | NA | NA | CSVKPGLKETQYF | TGCAGCGTAAAACCGGGACTTAAAGAGACCCAGTACTTC
TRBJ2-1 | TRBV9 | NA | NA | CASSVGDYNEQFF | TGTGCCAGCAGCGTTGGAGATTACAATGAGCAGTTCTTC
TRBJ2-4 | TRBV12-3/TRBV12-4 | NA | NA | CASSFGTKNIQYF | TGTGCCAGCAGTTTCGGGACCAAAAACATTCAGTACTTC
TRBJ2-7 | TRBV6-6 | NA | TRBD1 | CASQATGQGGYEQYF | TGTGCCAGCCAAGCCACGGGACAGGGCGGCTACGAGCAGTACTTC
TRBJ2-1 | TRBV14 | NA | TRBD2 | CASSGSGRNYNEQFF | TGTGCCAGCAGCGGTAGCGGGAGGAACTACAATGAGCAGTTCTTC
TRBJ1-3 | TRBV15 | NA | NA | CATSAHRVDSGNTIYF | TGTGCCACCAGCGCTCACAGGGTAGACTCTGGAAACACCATATATTTT
TRBJ2-2 | TRBV7-7 | NA | TRBD2 | CASSLGLPHTGELFF | TGTGCCAGCAGCCTGGGACTACCTCACACCGGGGAGCTGTTTTTT
TRBJ1-2 | TRBV6-1 | NA | NA | CASSESRGGYTF | TGTGCCAGCAGTGAATCCCGGGGTGGCTACACCTTC
TRBJ1-1 | TRBV19 | NA | TRBD1 | CASNSDRTWTEAFF | TGTGCCAGTAATTCGGACAGGACCTGGACTGAAGCTTTCTTT
TRBJ2-1 | TRBV18 | once | NA | CASSPDLGGTTNEQFF | TGTGCCAGCTCACCGGACCTCGGCGGGACGACAAATGAGCAGTTCTTC
TRBJ2-2 | TRBV28 | NA | NA | CASSFAQVGRLFF | TGTGCCAGCAGTTTTGCCCAGGTCGGGAGGCTGTTTTTT
TRBJ1-2 | TRBV19 | NA | TRBD1 | CASTQTGDGYTF | TGTGCCAGTACGCAAACAGGGGATGGCTACACCTTC
TRBJ1-6 | TRBV18 | few | NA | CASSPDSGNSPLHF | TGTGCCAGCTCACCGGACAGCGGTAATTCACCCCTCCACTTT
TRBJ2-5 | TRBV7-6 | NA | TRBD1 | CASSEGTGAQETQYF | TGTGCCAGCAGCGAGGGGACAGGCGCGCAAGAGACCCAGTACTTC
TRBJ2-7 | TRBV5-1 | once | NA | CASSLVYGPYEQYF | TGCGCCAGCAGCTTGGTTTATGGGCCCTACGAGCAGTACTTC
TRBJ1-6 | TRBV10-3 | NA | TRBD1 | CAISDGTASSYNSPLHF | TGTGCCATCAGTGACGGGACAGCGAGCTCCTATAATTCACCCCTCCACTTT
TRBJ2-6 | TRBV6-4 | NA | NA | CASSDPDGGPSGANVLTF | TGTGCCAGCAGTGACCCGGACGGAGGACCCTCTGGGGCCAACGTCCTGACTTTC
TRBJ2-7 | TRBV2 | once | NA | CASSLIPAESSYEQYF | TGTGCCAGCAGTCTGATTCCAGCGGAAAGCTCCTACGAGCAGTACTTC
TRBJ1-2 | TRBV11-3 | once | NA | CASSSRGRGADGGYTF | TGTGCCAGCAGCTCCAGGGGACGGGGGGCAGATGGTGGCTACACCTTC
TRBJ1-1 | TRBV5-4 | NA | TRBD1 | CASSSGGGTYTEAFF | TGTGCCAGCAGCTCAGGAGGGGGCACTTACACTGAAGCTTTCTTT
TRBJ2-3 | TRBV24-1 | NA | TRBD1 | CATSGGQGAFSTDTQYF | TGTGCCACCAGTGGGGGACAGGGGGCGTTTAGCACAGATACGCAGTATTTT
TRBJ1-5 | TRBV30 | NA | NA | CAWSGTPGRGNQPQHF | TGTGCCTGGAGCGGGACACCAGGACGCGGCAATCAGCCCCAGCATTTT
TRBJ2-7 | TRBV5-1 | NA | TRBD2 | CASSSGVYEQYF | TGCGCCAGCAGCAGCGGGGTCTACGAGCAGTACTTC
TRBJ1-6 | TRBV19 | NA | TRBD1 | CASRGQFYNSPLHF | TGTGCCAGTAGGGGACAGTTCTATAATTCACCCCTCCACTTT
TRBJ2-3 | TRBV18 | NA | NA | CASSPRQVADTQYF | TGTGCCAGCTCACCTCGACAGGTGGCCGATACGCAGTATTTT
TRBJ1-2 | TRBV12-3/TRBV12-4 | NA | TRBD1 | CASSQRQGNGYTF | TGTGCCAGCAGTCAGAGACAGGGGAATGGCTACACCTTC
TRBJ1-5 | TRBV28 | NA | TRBD1 | CASSTGQGLGNQPQHF | TGTGCCAGCAGTACCGGACAGGGTCTAGGAAATCAGCCCCAGCATTTT
TRBJ2-1 | TRBV24-1 | NA | TRBD2 | CATSGLAGAQYNEQFF | TGTGCCACCAGTGGACTAGCGGGGGCCCAATACAATGAGCAGTTCTTC
TRBJ2-4 | TRBV24-1 | NA | TRBD1 | CATSDSQGIGAKNIQYF | TGTGCCACCAGTGATTCACAGGGGATTGGGGCCAAAAACATTCAGTACTTC
TRBJ1-4 | TRBV10-3 | NA | NA | CAARGGDEKLFF | TGTGCCGCTCGAGGGGGTGATGAAAAACTGTTTTTT
TRBJ1-3 | TRBV28 | NA | NA | CASNSGASGNTIYF | TGTGCCAGCAACAGTGGGGCCTCTGGAAACACCATATATTTT
TRBJ2-5 | TRBV18 | NA | TRBD1 | CASSLRTGSAEETQYF | TGTGCCAGCTCACTCCGGACAGGGTCAGCGGAGGAGACCCAGTACTTC
TRBJ2-1 | TRBV6-5 | NA | NA | CASSYRPGNTYNEQFF | TGTGCCAGCAGTTATCGGCCCGGGAACACCTACAATGAGCAGTTCTTC
TRBJ1-3 | TRBV10-3 | NA | NA | CAISDFTKGSSGNTIYF | TGTGCCATCAGTGATTTTACTAAGGGGTCGAGTGGAAACACCATATATTTT
TRBJ1-1 | TRBV9 | NA | NA | CASSPTTGGTEAFF | TGTGCCAGCAGCCCGACGACAGGAGGCACTGAAGCTTTCTTT
TRBJ2-5 | TRBV12-3/TRBV12-4 | NA | NA | CATAGGKETQYF | TGTGCCACCGCAGGCGGGAAAGAGACCCAGTACTTC
TRBJ1-5 | TRBV4-2 | NA | NA | CASSQAADSNQPQHF | TGTGCCAGCAGCCAAGCTGCGGATAGCAATCAGCCCCAGCATTTT
TRBJ1-4 | TRBV28 | NA | NA | CASSLGAGNEKLFF | TGTGCCAGCAGTTTAGGTGCCGGTAATGAAAAACTGTTTTTT
TRBJ2-7 | TRBV19 | NA | TRBD1 | CASSRGQVSYEQYF | TGTGCCAGTAGCCGGGGACAGGTATCCTACGAGCAGTACTTC
TRBJ1-5 | TRBV2 | NA | NA | CASRVDTSNQPQHF | TGTGCCAGCAGGGTCGACACTAGCAATCAGCCCCAGCATTTT
TRBJ2-1 | TRBV6-6 | NA | NA | CASVGGYNEQFF | TGTGCCAGCGTCGGGGGTTACAATGAGCAGTTCTTC
TRBJ2-6 | TRBV18 | NA | TRBD1 | CASSPETGFVLTF | TGTGCCAGCTCACCGGAGACAGGGTTTGTCCTGACTTTC
TRBJ2-1 | TRBV5-1 | NA | NA | CASSSIRLSNEQFF | TGCGCCAGCAGCTCTATACGGTTGAGCAATGAGCAGTTCTTC
TRBJ2-7 | TRBV5-6 | NA | NA | CASSLGPTEQYF | TGTGCCAGCAGTTTGGGCCCCACTGAGCAGTACTTC
TRBJ2-5 | TRBV10-3 | NA | TRBD2 | CATASGEGETQYF | TGTGCCACGGCGAGCGGGGAGGGAGAGACCCAGTACTTC
TRBJ2-1 | TRBV5-1 | few | NA | CASSGALHEQFF | TGCGCCAGCAGCGGGGCCCTCCATGAGCAGTTCTTC
TRBJ2-7 | TRBV2 | NA | NA | CASSDGRGTSYEQYF | TGTGCCAGCAGTGATGGTAGGGGAACTTCCTACGAGCAGTACTTC
TRBJ2-1 | TRBV15 | NA | TRBD2 | CATGLVGEQFF | TGTGCCACCGGACTAGTGGGTGAGCAGTTCTTC
TRBJ2-3 | TRBV18 | NA | NA | CASSRSGDTQYF | TGTGCCAGCTCACGTTCCGGGGATACACAGTATTTT
TRBJ1-5 | TRBV5-5 | few | NA | CASSLALGYSNQPQHF | TGTGCCAGCAGCTTGGCTTTGGGCTATAGCAATCAGCCCCAGCATTTT
TRBJ1-1 | TRBV19 | NA | NA | CASSTYTEAFF | TGTGCCAGTAGTACCTACACTGAAGCTTTCTTT
TRBJ2-6 | TRBV5-4 | NA | NA | CASSPDGGISSGANVLTF | TGTGCCAGCAGCCCCGACGGCGGAATAAGCTCTGGGGCCAACGTCCTGACTTTC
TRBJ1-4 | TRBV6-1 | NA | NA | CASSDSGGTNEKLFF | TGTGCCAGCAGTGACAGCGGTGGGACTAATGAAAAACTGTTTTTT
TRBJ1-5 | TRBV4-2 | NA | NA | CASSQGGPDQPQHF | TGTGCCAGCAGCCAAGGGGGCCCAGATCAGCCCCAGCATTTT
TRBJ2-7 | TRBV5-4 | NA | TRBD2 | CASSLFRYGTSHEQYF | TGTGCCAGCAGCTTGTTTCGATACGGGACTAGTCACGAGCAGTACTTC
TRBJ2-5 | TRBV19 | NA | TRBD1 | CASSIDPPETGGWETQYF | TGTGCCAGTAGTATAGATCCTCCCGAGACAGGGGGCTGGGAGACCCAGTACTTC